This TCR beta chain was observed in a study of blood T cell repertoires in COVID-19. Study-wide background: COVID-19 samples, acute and convalescent, were from the United States, Italy and Spain. T cells, B-cell-depleted T cells, or PBMCs provided the cDNA or gDNA that served as material.

Germline V gene data show CDR1 as MNHEY and CDR2 as SVGAGI. This CDR3 has 13 amino acids. V was cut by 0 bases and J by 6 bases, with 8 bases left in between. In the original analysis: Amplification of reference gene primers provided the estimated nucleated cell counts. Generated by immunoSEQ multiplex PCR, the TCRdb table keeps only in-frame clones and is missing some. V and J calls and clone size are copied from that table; D and trimming were computed from the DNA. The sample consists of hundreds of thousands of clones, 86% of them appearing once. This receptor was taken from a woman in her thirties with active or convalescent COVID-19. The V and J genes are TRBV6-5 and TRBJ1-1; no reliable D call. Material for sequencing was peripheral blood. Here the CDR3 DNA reads TGTGCCAGCAGTTACTCGATCCGCGCTGAAGCTTTCTTT. The encoded protein is CASSYSIRAEAFF.